Following are 18 T cell receptor beta chains from one sample sequenced in a study of control samples from healthy donors and cancer patients. Some clones are missing from TCRdb's copy, which holds only in-frame ones; the method was immunoSEQ multiplex PCR. Of 100,000 to 150,000 clones listed, approximately 90% were seen once; the top ten hold approximately 2.2%. Sequences were obtained from blood. The receptors stem from a woman between 45 and 65 years old in good health.

The chain uses TRBV5-4 and TRBJ2-2; no clear D. The V and J ends lost 4 bases and 4 bases respectively, with 5 bases between them. Germline V lookup: CDR1 SGHNT, CDR2 YYREEE (reference sequence). The CDR3 covers 12 residues. The CDR3 region is CASSTFTGELFF. CDR3 sequence (DNA): TGTGCCAGCAGCACTTTCACCGGGGAGCTGTTTTTT.

The chain uses TRBV28 and TRBJ1-2; 7 bases agree with TRBD1. CDR1 is MDHEN and CDR2 is SYDVKM in the germline V gene. The CDR3 runs 13 residues. With 6 bases clipped from V and 3 bases from J, the junction kept 4 bases outside the gene matches. The CDR3 nucleotides read TGTGCCAGCAGGGGACAGAAATACTATGGCTACACCTTC. Its translation: CASRGQKYYGYTF.

The rearrangement joins TRBV19 to TRBJ1-2; D gene unclear. The CDR3 spans 15 residues. Trimming took off 0 bases at V and 6 bases at J, with 14 bases between the two ends. Germline loops: CDR1 LNHDA, CDR2 SQIVND (reference sequence). The CDR3 is CASSIERAGINGYTF. DNA for the CDR3: TGTGCCAGTAGTATAGAGCGCGCGGGGATCAATGGCTACACCTTC.

The chain combines TRBV18 with TRBJ1-2; no reliable D call. V lost 3 bases and J 2 bases, leaving 10 bases between the germline ends. Germline V gene sequence: CDR1 KGHSH, CDR2 LQKENI. This CDR3 has 14 residues. Written as DNA, the CDR3 is TGTGCCAGCTCACCGTCGCCAGCCAACTATGGCTACACCTTC. Translation: CASSPSPANYGYTF.

J is TRBJ1-5 and V is TRBV6-1, with 8 bases lining up with TRBD1. This CDR3 has 15 residues. Germline CDR1 reads MNHNS; CDR2 reads SASEGT. With V trimmed by 5 bases and J by 8 bases, 11 bases remained unmatched. The CDR3: CASSTPGGQEEPQHF. Written as DNA, the CDR3 is TGTGCCAGCAGTACCCCGGGGGGACAGGAAGAGCCCCAGCATTTT.

V and J are TRBV5-4 and TRBJ2-7, with unresolved D. CDR1 and CDR2 from the germline V gene are SGHNT and YYREEE (reference sequence). V shed 4 bases and J shed 2 bases, with 13 bases lying between them. CDR3 length: 14 residues. The CDR3 spells CASSPGPGPYEQYF. CDR3 sequence (DNA): TGTGCCAGCAGCCCCGGGCCCGGGCCCTACGAGCAGTACTTC. The entire variable domain, with the rest obtained from reference TRBV5-4 and TRBJ2-7, is as follows: ETGVTQSPTHLIKTRGQQVTLRCSSQSGHNTVSWYQQALGQGPQFIFQYYREEENGRGNFPPRFSGLQFPNYSSELNVNALELDDSALYLCASSPGPGPYEQYFGPGTRLTVT.

The chain employs TRBV14 and TRBJ1-1, with 8 bases lining up with TRBD1. CDR1 and CDR2 from the germline V gene are SGHDN and FVKESK. V lost 3 bases and J lost 1; bases outside the gene matches: 4. The CDR3 is made up of 15 amino acids. The chain's CDR3 is CASSHPGQENTEAFF. For the CDR3, the DNA is TGTGCCAGCAGCCATCCGGGACAGGAGAACACTGAAGCTTTCTTT.

This clone has only a few counts. The V call is TRBV5-6, the J call TRBJ1-3; perhaps TRBD1 as D (5 bases). Trimming took off 4 bases at V and 6 bases at J, with 14 bases between the two ends. The germline CDR1 and CDR2 sequences are SGHDT and YYEEEE. The CDR3 runs to 14 residues. The CDR3 nucleotides read TGTGCCAGCAGCACGGGGACGGTGGAAAACACCATATATTTT. Translating gives CASSTGTVENTIYF.

This clone was observed once. J is TRBJ2-1 and V is TRBV28; either TRBD1 or TRBD2 may fit D (6 bases each). From germline, CDR1 is MDHEN and CDR2 SYDVKM. The CDR3 contains 14 residues. V lost 3 bases and J 7 bases, leaving 13 bases between the germline ends. DNA for the CDR3: TGTGCCAGCAGTTTGGGGGGCCTTTGGAATGAGCAGTTCTTC. As protein: CASSLGGLWNEQFF.

The chain combines TRBV27 with TRBJ2-7, with TRBD2 matching 9 bases. Germline trimming cut 3 bases from V and 4 bases from J; bases unmatched to any gene: 4. The CDR3 has 14 residues. Germline CDR1 reads MNHEY; CDR2 reads SMNVEV (reference sequence). The CDR3 DNA reads as TGTGCCAGCAGTTTCGGCGGGAGGGAGTACGAGCAGTACTTC. Translated: CASSFGGREYEQYF.

V gene TRBV20-1 combines with J gene TRBJ2-2, with D hard to call. Per germline, CDR1 DFQATT and CDR2 SNEGSKA (reference sequence). V lost 3 bases and J 0 bases, leaving 8 bases between the germline ends. The length of the CDR3 is 14 residues. CDR3 DNA: TGCAGTGCTAGTCCCAGCGCGAACACCGGGGAGCTGTTTTTT. Translating it yields CSASPSANTGELFF.

This clone was seen once. This chain uses TRBV7-8 with TRBJ1-6; D not certain. There are 15 residues in the CDR3. Germline CDR1 and CDR2: SGHVS and FQNEAQ. Trimming shortened V by 2 bases and J by 7 bases, and 12 bases separated the two germline ends. The CDR3 here is CASSLPRMGNSPLHF. In DNA, the CDR3 is TGTGCCAGCAGCTTACCCCGGATGGGAAATTCACCCCTCCACTTT. Full variable domain (remainder filled in from reference TRBV7-8 and TRBJ1-6): GAGVSQSPRYKVAKRGQDVALRCDPISGHVSLFWYQQALGQGPEFLTYFQNEAQLDKSGLPSDRFFAERPEGSVSTLKIQRTQQEDSAVYLCASSLPRMGNSPLHFGNGTRLTVT.

This chain uses TRBV6-5 with TRBJ1-2, with D possibly matching TRBD1 (5 bases). Germline CDR1 and CDR2: MNHEY and SVGAGI. The CDR3 contains 12 residues. V was trimmed by 6 bases and J by 8 bases, leaving 13 bases between them. DNA of the CDR3: TGTGCCAGCAGCCGTCGGGGGGACGGCTACACCTTC. Translation gives CASSRRGDGYTF.

J is TRBJ2-3 and V is TRBV7-6; 7 nucleotides align to TRBD1. CDR1 is SGHVS and CDR2 is FNYEAQ in the germline V gene. V lost 4 bases and J lost 4; bases outside the gene matches: 11. This CDR3 has 16 amino acids. For the CDR3, the DNA is TGTGCCAGCAGCTCCCGACAGGGAGAGTCCCCAGATACGCAGTATTTT. This gives the protein CASSSRQGESPDTQYF.

The chain joins TRBV20-1 to TRBJ1-6; 11 bases line up with TRBD1. This CDR3 comprises 13 residues. Trimming removed 3 bases from V and 10 bases from J; junction bases left unmatched: 2. The germline V gene encodes CDR1 DFQATT and CDR2 SNEGSKA (reference sequence). The CDR3 here is CSASRTGGSPLHF. As DNA, the CDR3 is TGCAGTGCTAGTCGGACAGGGGGCTCACCCCTCCACTTT.

This clone turned up a few times. An end of the junction differs from the germline gene, which may be a read error. The chain is built from TRBV7-7 and TRBJ2-5, with 8 bases matching TRBD2. From germline, CDR1 is SSHAT and CDR2 FNYEAQ (reference sequence). The CDR3 loop spans 15 amino acids. The CDR3 DNA reads as TGTGCTAGCAGCTTGAGCGGGGGTACCCAAGAGACCCAGTACTTC. It encodes CASSLSGGTQETQYF. Using reference TRBV7-7 and TRBJ2-5 for the parts outside the CDR3, the full variable domain is GAGVSQSPRYKVTKRGQDVTLRCDPISSHATLYWYQQALGQGPEFLTYFNYEAQPDKSGLPSDRFSAERPEGSISTLTIQRTEQRDSAMYRCASSLSGGTQETQYFGPGTRLLVL.

The chain joins TRBV20-1 to TRBJ1-4; no clear D gene. Trimming removed 6 bases at V and 5 bases at J, with 7 bases between. The CDR3 has 11 amino acids. Germline V gene sequence: CDR1 DFQATT, CDR2 SNEGSKA (reference sequence). The CDR3 bases are TGCAGTGCAACGATAAATGAAAAACTGTTTTTT. Its translation: CSATINEKLFF.

V is TRBV7-8 and J is TRBJ2-7; D is perhaps TRBD2 (6 bases). Germline CDR1 is SGHVS and CDR2 is FQNEAQ. This CDR3 has 15 residues. V was trimmed by 1 base and J by 6 bases, leaving 16 bases between them. The CDR3 sequence: CASSLDSGRTGEQYF. CDR3 in DNA: TGTGCCAGCAGCTTAGATTCCGGGAGAACTGGCGAGCAGTACTTC.